Detailed here is one TCR beta chain. The data belong to a study of blood T cell repertoires in COVID-19. The ends were cut back, 1 base at V and 6 bases at J, with 25 bases in the middle. The CDR3 loop spans 18 amino acids. The germline V gene encodes CDR1 LGHDT and CDR2 YNNKEL (reference sequence). Among Cohort 3 donors, those recovered had two negative PCRs, clearance, or symptom resolution. The protocol was immunoSEQ multiplex PCR, while the TCRdb copy is restricted to in-frame clones and leaves out a portion. The table includes a few hundred thousand clones, about 87% detected once. The chain is built from TRBV3-1 (or the pseudogene TRBV3-2) and TRBJ2-7, with a possible D match to TRBD1 (7 bases). Input material: PBMCs or T cells enriched from blood (not recorded which). This sequence was found in a man aged 30 to 39 who had recovered from COVID-19. The CDR3 DNA follows: TGTGCCAGCAGCCAAGGCCTTGCATGGGGACGGCGGGACAGCGAGCAGTACTTC. Encoded protein: CASSQGLAWGRRDSEQYF.